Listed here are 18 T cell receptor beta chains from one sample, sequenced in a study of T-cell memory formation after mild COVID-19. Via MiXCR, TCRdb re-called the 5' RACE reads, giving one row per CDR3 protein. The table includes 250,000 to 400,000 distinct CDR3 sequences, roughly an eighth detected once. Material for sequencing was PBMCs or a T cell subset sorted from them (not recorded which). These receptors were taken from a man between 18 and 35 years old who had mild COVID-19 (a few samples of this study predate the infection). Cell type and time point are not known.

The CDR3 DNA reads as TGCAGTGCTGCCCCAGGGGGGGGAGAAAAACTGTTTTTT. Translation gives CSAAPGGGEKLFF. The rearrangement links TRBV20-1 to TRBJ1-4; 7 bases are a match to TRBD1. With 5 bases clipped from V and 8 bases from J, the junction kept 8 bases outside the gene matches. Germline assignment: CDR1 DFQATT and CDR2 SNEGSKA (reference sequence). CDR3 length: 13 amino acids.

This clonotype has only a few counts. The CDR3 nucleotides are TGTGCCAGCAGTGGGGTTTCGAGGAGCACTGAAGCTTTCTTT. Its translation is CASSGVSRSTEAFF. The chain is built from TRBV12-3 or TRBV12-4 and TRBJ1-1; unclear D gene. V was cut by 5 bases and J by 4 bases, with 14 bases left in between. The CDR3 sequence is 14 residues long.

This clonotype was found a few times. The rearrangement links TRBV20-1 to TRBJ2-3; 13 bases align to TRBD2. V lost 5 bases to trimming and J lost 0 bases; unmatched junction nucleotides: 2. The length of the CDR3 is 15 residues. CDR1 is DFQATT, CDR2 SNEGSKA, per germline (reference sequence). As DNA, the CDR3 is TGCAGTGCTTGGACTAGCGGGGGTAGCACAGATACGCAGTATTTT. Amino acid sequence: CSAWTSGGSTDTQYF.

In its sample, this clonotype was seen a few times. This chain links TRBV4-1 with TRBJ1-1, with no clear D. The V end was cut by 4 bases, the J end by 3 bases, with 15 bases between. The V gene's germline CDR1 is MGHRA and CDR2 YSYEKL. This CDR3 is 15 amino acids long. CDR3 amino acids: CASSRALLVDTEAFF. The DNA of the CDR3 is TGCGCCAGCAGCCGGGCTCTACTTGTCGACACTGAAGCTTTCTTT.

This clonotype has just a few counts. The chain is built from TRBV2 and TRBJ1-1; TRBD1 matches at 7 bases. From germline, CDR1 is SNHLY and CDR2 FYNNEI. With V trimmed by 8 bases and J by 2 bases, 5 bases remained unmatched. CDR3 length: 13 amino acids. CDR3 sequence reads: CASSTGTNTEAFF. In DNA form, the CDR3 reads TGTGCCAGCTCGACAGGGACTAACACTGAAGCTTTCTTT.

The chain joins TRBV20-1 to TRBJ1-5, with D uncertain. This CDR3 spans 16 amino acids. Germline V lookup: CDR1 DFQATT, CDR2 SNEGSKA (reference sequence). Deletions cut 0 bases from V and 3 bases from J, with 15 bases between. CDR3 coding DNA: TGCAGTGCTAGAGATCACCCAGGACGGTTCAATCAGCCCCAGCATTTT. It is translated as CSARDHPGRFNQPQHF.

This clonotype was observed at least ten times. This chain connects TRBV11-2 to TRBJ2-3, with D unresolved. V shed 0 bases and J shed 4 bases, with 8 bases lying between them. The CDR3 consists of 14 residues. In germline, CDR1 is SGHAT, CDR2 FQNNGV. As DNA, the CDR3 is TGTGCCAGCAGCTTAGACAGGTCTTCAGATACGCAGTATTTT. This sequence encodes CASSLDRSSDTQYF.

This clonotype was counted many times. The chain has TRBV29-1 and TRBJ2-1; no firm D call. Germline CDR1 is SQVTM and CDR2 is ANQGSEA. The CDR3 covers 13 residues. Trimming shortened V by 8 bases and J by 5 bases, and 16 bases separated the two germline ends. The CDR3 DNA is TGCAGCAAGAGCGCTGGGAATGACAATGAGCAGTTCTTC. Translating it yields CSKSAGNDNEQFF.

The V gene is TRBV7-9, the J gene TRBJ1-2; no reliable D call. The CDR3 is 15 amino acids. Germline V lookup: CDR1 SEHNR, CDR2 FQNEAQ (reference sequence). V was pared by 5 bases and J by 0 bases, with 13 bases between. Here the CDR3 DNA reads TGTGCCAGCAGCCCGGGCACGGGAGCTAACTATGGCTACACCTTC. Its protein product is CASSPGTGANYGYTF.

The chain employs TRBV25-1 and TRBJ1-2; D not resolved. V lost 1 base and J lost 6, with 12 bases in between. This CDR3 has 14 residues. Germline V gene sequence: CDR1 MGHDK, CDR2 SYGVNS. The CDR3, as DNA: TGTGCCAGCAGTGAATTGGGGAGGAGGGATGGCTACACCTTC. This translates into CASSELGRRDGYTF.

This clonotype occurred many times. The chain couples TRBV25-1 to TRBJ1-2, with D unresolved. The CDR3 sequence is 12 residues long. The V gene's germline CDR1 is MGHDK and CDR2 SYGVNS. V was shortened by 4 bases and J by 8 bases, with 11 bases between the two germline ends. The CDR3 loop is CASSGYTRGYTF. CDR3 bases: TGTGCCAGCAGTGGCTACACACGAGGCTACACCTTC.

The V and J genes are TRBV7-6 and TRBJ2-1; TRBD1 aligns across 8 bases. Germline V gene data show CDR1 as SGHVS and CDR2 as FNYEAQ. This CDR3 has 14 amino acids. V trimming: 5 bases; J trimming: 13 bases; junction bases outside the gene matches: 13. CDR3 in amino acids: CASSEPQGQAGQFF. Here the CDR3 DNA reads TGTGCCAGCAGCGAACCCCAGGGACAGGCGGGTCAGTTCTTC. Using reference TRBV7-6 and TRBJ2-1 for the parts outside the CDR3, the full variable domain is GAGVSQSPRYKVTKRGQDVALRCDPISGHVSLYWYRQALGQGPEFLTYFNYEAQQDKSGLPNDRFSAERPEGSISTLTIQRTEQRDSAMYRCASSEPQGQAGQFFGPGTRLTVL.

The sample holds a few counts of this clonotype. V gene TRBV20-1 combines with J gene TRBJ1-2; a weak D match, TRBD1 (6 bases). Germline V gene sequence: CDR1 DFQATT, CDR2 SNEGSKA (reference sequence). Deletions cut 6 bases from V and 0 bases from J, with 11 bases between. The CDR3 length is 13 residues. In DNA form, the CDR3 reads TGCAGTGCCCGCCGACAGGCTAACTATGGCTACACCTTC. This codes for CSARRQANYGYTF.

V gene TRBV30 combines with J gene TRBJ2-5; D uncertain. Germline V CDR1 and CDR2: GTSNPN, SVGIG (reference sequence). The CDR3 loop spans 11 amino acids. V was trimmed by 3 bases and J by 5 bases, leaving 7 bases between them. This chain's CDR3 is CAWSPQETQYF. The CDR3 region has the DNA TGTGCCTGGAGCCCCCAGGAGACCCAGTACTTC.

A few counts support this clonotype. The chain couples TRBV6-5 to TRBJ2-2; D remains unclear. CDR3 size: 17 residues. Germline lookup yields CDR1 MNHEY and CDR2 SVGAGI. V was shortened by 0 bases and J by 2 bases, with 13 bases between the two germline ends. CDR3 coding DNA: TGTGCCAGCAGTTACTCGTTATCATGGTTTAACACCGGGGAGCTGTTTTTT. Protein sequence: CASSYSLSWFNTGELFF.

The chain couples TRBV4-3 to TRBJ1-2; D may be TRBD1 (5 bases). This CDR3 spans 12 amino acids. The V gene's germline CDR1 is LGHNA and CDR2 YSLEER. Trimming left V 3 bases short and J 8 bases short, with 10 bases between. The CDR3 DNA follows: TGCGCCAGCAGCCACCAGGGAAACGGCTACACCTTC. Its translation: CASSHQGNGYTF.

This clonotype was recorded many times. CDR3 coding DNA: TGCGCCAGCAGCTTGCACAGGGGAGACAATGAGCAGTTCTTC. Translated, it gives CASSLHRGDNEQFF. The chain employs TRBV5-1 and TRBJ2-1; 7 bases agree with TRBD1. Germline V lookup: CDR1 SGHRS, CDR2 YFSETQ. This CDR3 is 14 amino acids long. Germline trimming cut 1 base from V and 5 bases from J; bases unmatched to any gene: 3.

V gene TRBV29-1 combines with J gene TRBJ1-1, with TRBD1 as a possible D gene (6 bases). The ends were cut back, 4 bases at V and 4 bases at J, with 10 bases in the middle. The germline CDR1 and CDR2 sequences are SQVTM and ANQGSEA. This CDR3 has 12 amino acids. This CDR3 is CSVGKGGTEAFF. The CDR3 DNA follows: TGCAGCGTTGGAAAGGGGGGCACTGAAGCTTTCTTT.